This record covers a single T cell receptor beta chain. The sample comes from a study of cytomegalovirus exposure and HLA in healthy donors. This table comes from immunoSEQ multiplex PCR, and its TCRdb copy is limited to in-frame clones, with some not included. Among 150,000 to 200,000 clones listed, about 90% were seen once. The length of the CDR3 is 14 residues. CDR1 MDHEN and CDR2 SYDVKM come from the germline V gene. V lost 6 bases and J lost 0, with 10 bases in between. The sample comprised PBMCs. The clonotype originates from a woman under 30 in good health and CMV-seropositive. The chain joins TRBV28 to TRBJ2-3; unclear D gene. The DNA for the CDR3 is TGTGCCAGCAGCCCTCGACTTAGCACAGATACGCAGTATTTT. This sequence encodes CASSPRLSTDTQYF. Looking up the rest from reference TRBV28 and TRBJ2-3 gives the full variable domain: DVKVTQSSRYLVKRTGEKVFLECVQDMDHENMFWYRQDPGLGLRLIYFSYDVKMKEKGDIPEGYSVSREKKERFSLILESASTNQTSMYLCASSPRLSTDTQYFGPGTRLTVL.